Included here is one T cell receptor (beta chain) sequence, with context. Its antigen remains unknown. CDR1 and CDR2 (germline): LNHNV, YYDKDF (reference sequence). Trimming pared 6 bases from V and 7 bases from J, leaving 16 bases between. The CDR3 sequence is 14 residues long. The record originates from a study of cytomegalovirus exposure and HLA in healthy donors. Overall study: Early on, a data release was issued that held some 85 million unique TCRs from HLA-typed donors.

Overall study results and limits: Researchers reported from a later analysis that most CMV-associated TCR beta chains appeared HLA-restricted.

Among the donors, all were healthy bone marrow donors. Primers for the PCR totalled 60 Vbeta and 13 Jbeta. TCRdb's copy holds only in-frame clones and misses some; the assay was immunoSEQ multiplex PCR. Of around 140,000 clones in the sample, 60% to 85% were seen once. This chain links TRBV15 with TRBJ1-5; possible D gene TRBD1, 6 bases. Material: PBMCs. The TCR originated in a woman in her 40s in good health and CMV-seronegative. The CDR3 DNA sequence: TGTGCCACCAGGGCGGGGGCGGTCGACCAGCCCCAGCATTTT. Translation: CATRAGAVDQPQHF.